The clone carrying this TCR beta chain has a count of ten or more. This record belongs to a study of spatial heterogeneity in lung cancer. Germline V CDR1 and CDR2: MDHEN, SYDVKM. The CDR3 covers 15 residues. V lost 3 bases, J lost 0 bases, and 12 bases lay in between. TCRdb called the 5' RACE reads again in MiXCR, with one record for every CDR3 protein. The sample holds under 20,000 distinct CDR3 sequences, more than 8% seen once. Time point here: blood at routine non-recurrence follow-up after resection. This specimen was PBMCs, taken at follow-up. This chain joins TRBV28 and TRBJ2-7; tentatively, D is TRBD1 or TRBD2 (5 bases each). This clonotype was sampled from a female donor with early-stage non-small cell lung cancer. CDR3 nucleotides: TGTGCCAGCAGTTTGTCGGCAGGGAGCTCCTACGAGCAGTACTTC. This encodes CASSLSAGSSYEQYF.